This entry lists 27 T cell receptor beta chains sequenced from one sample in a study of blood T cell repertoires in COVID-19. The repertoire was sequenced with immunoSEQ multiplex PCR; TCRdb's copy has only in-frame clones and lacks some. Among 270,000 or so clones listed, 86% were seen once. Input material: peripheral blood. The receptors originated from a woman aged 30 to 39 with active or convalescent COVID-19.

This chain joins TRBV4-3 and TRBJ1-1, with D perhaps TRBD1 (5 bases). Looked up from germline, CDR1 is LGHNA and CDR2 is YSLEER. Between the trimmed V and J ends, which lost 1 base and 3 bases, there was a span of 12 bases. The CDR3 has 15 amino acids. CDR3 protein: CASSQVWGGYTEAFF. The DNA of the CDR3 is TGCGCCAGCAGCCAAGTTTGGGGGGGGTACACTGAAGCTTTCTTT.

The rearrangement joins TRBV15 to TRBJ1-2; D remains ambiguous. Germline V lookup: CDR1 LNHNV, CDR2 YYDKDF (reference sequence). There are 17 residues in the CDR3. Trimming shortened V by 1 base and J by 2 bases, and 17 bases separated the two germline ends. The chain's CDR3 is CATSRGETNFRNYGYTF. The CDR3 bases are TGTGCCACCAGCAGAGGGGAGACGAACTTTCGCAACTATGGCTACACCTTC. The variable domain in full, completed from reference TRBV15 and TRBJ1-2, reads DAMVIQNPRYQVTQFGKPVTLSCSQTLNHNVMYWYQQKSSQAPKLLFHYYDKDFNNEADTPDNFQSRRPNTSFCFLDIRSPGLGDTAMYLCATSRGETNFRNYGYTFGSGTRLTVV.

The chain joins TRBV18 to TRBJ1-1, with D tentatively TRBD1 (5 bases). V was shortened by 2 bases and J by 4 bases, with 8 bases between the two germline ends. CDR3 length: 13 amino acids. CDR1 and CDR2 (germline): KGHSH, LQKENI. Here the CDR3 DNA reads TGTGCCAGCTCACCATCCGGGGGCACTGAAGCTTTCTTT. Translating it yields CASSPSGGTEAFF.

J is TRBJ2-1 and V is TRBV7-3; D ambiguous. V was cut by 6 bases and J by 5 bases, with 17 bases left in between. Germline CDR1 reads SGHTA; CDR2 reads FQGTGA. The CDR3 has 15 amino acids. Here the CDR3 DNA reads TGTGCCAGCAGTATACAAGGCCCCGGAGACAATGAGCAGTTCTTC. Its protein is CASSIQGPGDNEQFF.

The chain uses TRBV5-5 and TRBJ1-5; TRBD1 agrees at 9 bases. Germline V CDR1 and CDR2: SGHKS, YYEKEE (reference sequence). This CDR3 is built from 14 residues. The V segment lost 2 bases and the J segment 10 bases; nucleotides outside the gene matches: 7. CDR3 bases: TGTGCCAGCAGCTTAGGACAGGGGATCAAACCCCAGCATTTT. Its protein is CASSLGQGIKPQHF.

This clone has a handful of counts. The chain employs TRBV9 and TRBJ1-5; D perhaps matches TRBD1 (5 bases). Trimming took 1 base from V and 6 from J, leaving 14 bases between them. The CDR3 has 15 residues. Germline V gene sequence: CDR1 SGDLS, CDR2 YYNGEE. Here the CDR3 reads CASSVSGLRVQPQHF. The CDR3 DNA is TGTGCCAGCAGCGTATCGGGACTGAGGGTTCAGCCCCAGCATTTT. Drawing the rest from reference TRBV9 and TRBJ1-5, the complete variable domain is DSGVTQTPKHLITATGQRVTLRCSPRSGDLSVYWYQQSLDQGLQFLIQYYNGEERAKGNILERFSAQQFPDLHSELNLSSLELGDSALYFCASSVSGLRVQPQHFGDGTRLSIL.

As for this clone: The sample has other DNA sequences that encode this CDR3 too. This CDR3 reads CASSVGGDEYNEQFF. In DNA form, the CDR3 reads TGTGCCAGCAGCGTAGGGGGGGATGAGTACAATGAGCAGTTCTTC. This rearrangement joins TRBV9 to TRBJ2-1, with D maybe TRBD2 (6 bases). The CDR3 length is 15 residues. Germline lookup yields CDR1 SGDLS and CDR2 YYNGEE. Trimming left V 0 bases short and J 4 bases short, with 11 bases between.

V gene TRBV7-5 combines with J gene TRBJ1-5; the table's D gene call, TRBD1, was not cross checked with the DNA. TRBV7-5 is reported as a pseudogene. The CDR3 runs 18 residues. The CDR3 spells CARSSGQGARVGNQPQHF. The DNA of the CDR3 is TGTGCCAGAAGCTCCGGACAGGGGGCGAGGGTGGGCAATCAGCCCCAGCATTTT.

The chain recombines TRBV7-9 with TRBJ2-7, with D possibly matching TRBD1 (6 bases). The CDR3 is made up of 15 amino acids. Trimming stripped 7 bases from V and 0 bases from J, with 16 bases between. Germline CDR1 is SEHNR and CDR2 is FQNEAQ (reference sequence). The CDR3: CASTIAGQISYEQYF. DNA of the CDR3: TGTGCCAGCACCATAGCAGGACAGATCTCCTACGAGCAGTACTTC.

This clone was seen a few times. J is TRBJ1-5 and V is TRBV7-8, with a possible D match to TRBD1 (5 bases). Trimming stripped 1 base from V and 1 base from J, with 11 bases between. This CDR3 contains 16 residues. Germline V gene data show CDR1 as SGHVS and CDR2 as FQNEAQ. The CDR3 coding sequence is TGTGCCAGCAGCTTAGAGAGCAGGGTGAGCAATCAGCCCCAGCATTTT. Its protein is CASSLESRVSNQPQHF.

This chain links TRBV4-3 with TRBJ1-2; D is ambiguous. The CDR3 extends over 16 amino acids. V was shortened by 1 base and J by 4 bases, with 16 bases between the two germline ends. CDR1 is LGHNA and CDR2 is YSLEER in the germline V gene. The CDR3 is CASSQARHGVGYGYTF. The CDR3 DNA is TGCGCCAGCAGCCAAGCCCGGCACGGGGTAGGCTATGGCTACACCTTC.

This chain uses TRBV5-4 with TRBJ1-2, with D unresolved. Germline CDR1 reads SGHNT; CDR2 reads YYREEE (reference sequence). The CDR3 runs to 13 residues. Between the trimmed V and J ends, which lost 4 bases and 4 bases, there was a span of 11 bases. The CDR3 spells CASSGGSTYGYTF. The CDR3 DNA follows: TGTGCCAGCAGCGGAGGTTCTACCTATGGCTACACCTTC.

The chain carries TRBV7-9 and TRBJ1-4, with D perhaps TRBD1 (6 bases). With 1 base removed from V and 3 bases from J, the gap between germline ends came to 9 bases. Germline assignment: CDR1 SEHNR and CDR2 FQNEAQ (reference sequence). This CDR3 spans 15 amino acids. The CDR3 protein is CASSLGGGPNEKLFF. The DNA of the CDR3 is TGTGCCAGCAGCTTAGGTGGGGGCCCTAATGAAAAACTGTTTTTT.

This chain uses TRBV30 with TRBJ2-2; unclear D gene. The CDR3 has 14 residues. Germline-derived CDR1 and CDR2 are GTSNPN and SVGIG (reference sequence). Trimming took off 3 bases at V and 2 bases at J, with 10 bases between the two ends. The DNA for the CDR3 is TGTGCCTGGAGATATAGCCCTAACACCGGGGAGCTGTTTTTT. This translates into CAWRYSPNTGELFF.

The rearrangement joins TRBV5-8 to TRBJ1-3; D is perhaps TRBD1 (6 bases). The CDR3 is 17 amino acids. The V end lost 1 base, the J end lost 2 bases, and 16 bases lay between the germline ends. Germline assignment: CDR1 SGHTS and CDR2 YDEGEE. The CDR3 reads CASSLTWMGGPGNTIYF. CDR3 DNA: TGTGCCAGCAGCTTGACCTGGATGGGGGGGCCTGGAAACACCATATATTTT.

This clone was seen only once. V is TRBV5-5 and J is TRBJ2-7, with D maybe TRBD1 (7 bases). Trimming took 0 bases from V and 4 from J, leaving 14 bases between them. The CDR3 consists of 15 residues. Germline CDR1 reads SGHKS; CDR2 reads YYEKEE (reference sequence). CDR3 nucleotides: TGTGCCAGCAGCTTGGAGGGGCCAGGGGGGTACGAGCAGTACTTC. Protein: CASSLEGPGGYEQYF.

V gene TRBV6-2 or TRBV6-3 combines with J gene TRBJ2-2; D remains unclear. V lost 0 bases, J lost 8 bases, and 10 bases lay in between. Germline V gene data show CDR1 as MNHEY and CDR2 as SVGEGT. CDR3 length equals 14 residues. The CDR3 is CASSYSFTGGELFF. The DNA of the CDR3 is TGTGCCAGCAGTTACTCTTTTACCGGGGGGGAGCTGTTTTTT.

The V gene is TRBV4-3, the J gene TRBJ2-3; 10 bases fit TRBD2. The CDR3 is 17 amino acids. The junction had 4 bases not matched to a gene; V was cut back by 0 bases and J by 1 base. The V gene's germline CDR1 is LGHNA and CDR2 YSLEER. CDR3 DNA: TGCGCCAGCAGCCAAGAAAACCTAGCGGGGGGCACAGATACGCAGTATTTT. Protein product: CASSQENLAGGTDTQYF.

V and J are TRBV11-3 and TRBJ1-1; TRBD1 might be the D (6 bases). Germline V gives CDR1 SGHNT, CDR2 YENEEA. The germline V and J ends were trimmed by 4 bases and 1 base, with 7 bases remaining between them. This CDR3 has 13 amino acids. DNA for the CDR3: TGTGCCAGCAGCTCGACAGGGAACACTGAAGCTTTCTTT. Amino acids: CASSSTGNTEAFF.

The rearrangement joins TRBV5-1 to TRBJ1-2, with 10 bases matching TRBD1. The V segment lost 5 bases and the J segment 6 bases; nucleotides outside the gene matches: 7. Germline CDR1 is SGHRS and CDR2 is YFSETQ. The CDR3 spans 14 residues. CDR3 coding DNA: TGCGCCAGCAGTTCGCCCGACAGGGGGCATGGCTACACCTTC. Protein: CASSSPDRGHGYTF.

The J gene is TRBJ2-7, the V gene TRBV2; 8 bases fit TRBD1. The germline CDR1 and CDR2 sequences are SNHLY and FYNNEI. With 8 bases clipped from V and 13 bases from J, the junction kept 16 bases outside the gene matches. The CDR3 totals 13 residues. As DNA, the CDR3 is TGTGCCAGCCAACAAGACAGGGGCTCAGGCCCCTACTTC. This translates into CASQQDRGSGPYF.

The J gene is TRBJ2-2, the V gene TRBV5-1; D call uncertain. Germline V gene lookup returns CDR1 SGHRS and CDR2 YFSETQ. V gave up 2 bases and J gave up 6 bases, with 14 bases separating them. CDR3 length: 15 residues. The CDR3 protein is CASSFSPSGAGELFF. In DNA form, the CDR3 reads TGCGCCAGCAGCTTTTCCCCATCTGGAGCCGGGGAGCTGTTTTTT.

This clone was counted a single time. This chain connects TRBV7-9 to TRBJ1-6; the D gene is possibly TRBD1 (6 bases). The V and J ends lost 5 bases and 9 bases respectively, with 17 bases between them. The V gene's germline CDR1 is SEHNR and CDR2 FQNEAQ (reference sequence). The CDR3 is made up of 15 amino acids. CDR3 residues: CASSSVQGGGSPLHF. In DNA form, the CDR3 reads TGTGCCAGCAGCAGCGTACAGGGCGGCGGTTCACCCCTCCACTTT.

This chain joins TRBV7-9 and TRBJ1-5, with unresolved D. The ends were cut back, 1 base at V and 7 bases at J, with 8 bases in the middle. Germline V gene data show CDR1 as SEHNR and CDR2 as FQNEAQ (reference sequence). This CDR3 region has 13 residues. This chain's CDR3 is CASSLGEYQPQHF. For the CDR3, the DNA is TGTGCCAGCAGCTTAGGGGAGTACCAGCCCCAGCATTTT.

The chain combines TRBV24-1 with TRBJ1-2; TRBD1 aligns across 9 bases. Germline values: CDR1 KGHDR, CDR2 SFDVKD. J gave up 8 bases and V 2 bases, and 20 bases lay outside the gene matches. The CDR3 sequence is 19 residues long. The CDR3 nucleotides read TGTGCCACCAGTGATTCGGGTGGGACAGGGTTCTTTGGTACCCTCGGCTACACCTTC. As protein: CATSDSGGTGFFGTLGYTF.

V and J are TRBV19 and TRBJ1-1; 7 nucleotides match TRBD1. This CDR3 is 13 amino acids long. Germline-derived CDR1 and CDR2 are LNHDA and SQIVND (reference sequence). Trimming took 9 bases from V and 4 from J; bases not matched to a gene: 8. The CDR3 DNA is TGTGCCAGCAGTCTAGGGGGCGTCACTGAAGCTTTCTTT. Protein product: CASSLGGVTEAFF.

The rearrangement uses TRBV21-1 and TRBJ2-3; TRBD2, the D gene given by the table, was not confirmed from the DNA. TRBV21-1 is noted as a pseudogene. There are 15 residues in the CDR3. CDR3 loop: CASSPRDYHTDTQYF. In DNA form, the CDR3 reads TGTGCCAGCAGCCCCCGGGACTACCACACAGATACGCAGTATTTT.